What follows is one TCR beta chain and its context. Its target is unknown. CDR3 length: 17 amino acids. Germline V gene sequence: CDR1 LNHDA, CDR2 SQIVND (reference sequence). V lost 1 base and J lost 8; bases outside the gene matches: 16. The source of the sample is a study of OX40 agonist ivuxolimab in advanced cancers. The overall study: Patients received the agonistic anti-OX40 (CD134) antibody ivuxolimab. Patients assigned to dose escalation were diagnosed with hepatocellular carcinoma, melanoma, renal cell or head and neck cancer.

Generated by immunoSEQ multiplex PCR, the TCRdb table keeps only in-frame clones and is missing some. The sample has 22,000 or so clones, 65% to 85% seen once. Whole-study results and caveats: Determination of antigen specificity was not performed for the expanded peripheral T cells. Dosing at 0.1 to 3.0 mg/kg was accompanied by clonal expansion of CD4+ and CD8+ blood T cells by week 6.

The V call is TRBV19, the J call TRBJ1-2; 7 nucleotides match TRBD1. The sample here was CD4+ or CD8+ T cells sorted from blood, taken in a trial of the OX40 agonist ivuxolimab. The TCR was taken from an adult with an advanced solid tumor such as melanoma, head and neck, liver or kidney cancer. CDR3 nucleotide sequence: TGTGCCAGTAGTATAGTCCCCCGGGACAGATTAGACGGAGGCTACACCTTC. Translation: CASSIVPRDRLDGGYTF.